The 4 T cell receptor beta chains below were found in one sample sequenced in a study of T cell repertoires in cytomegalovirus infection (dated by TCRdb to about 2019). Sequencing was carried out with an Illumina HiSeq 1500. TCRdb applied fastp at Q25 and MiXCR to the public reads, then kept only in-frame beta chains. A single entry per CDR3 protein holds the most common genes and DNA from its merged rows. For this sample there are 95,000 to 120,000 distinct CDR3 sequences; 30% appear just once. The top ten constitute 40% to 45% of the sample. Interpreted using the paper, the treatment or condition label stands for: in vitro stimulation with specific CMV peptide epitopes to enrich CMV-specific T cells. What these receptors recognize is not known. Sequencing used CD8+ T cells from cultured PBMCs, obtained from culture after CMV antigen stimulation. Receptors originate from a human donor in good health (CMV status not recorded). Some clones in this sample may be carry-over from other donors' samples.

The rearrangement links TRBV27 to TRBJ1-1; TRBD1 is a possible D gene (5 bases). Trimming took 5 bases from V and 5 from J, leaving 18 bases between them. CDR1 and CDR2 from the germline V gene are MNHEY and SMNVEV (reference sequence). The CDR3 loop spans 15 amino acids. CDR3 sequence (DNA): TGTGCCAGCAGTCAGAACCTTTGGGGACGGACTGAAGCTTTCTTT. Amino acids: CASSQNLWGRTEAFF.

The rearrangement links TRBV19 to TRBJ1-1, with D perhaps matching TRBD1 (6 bases). The CDR3 contains 16 residues. The V gene lost 3 bases and the J gene lost 1 base, with 15 bases spanning the gap. The V gene's germline CDR1 is LNHDA and CDR2 SQIVND (reference sequence). CDR3 sequence: CASSMAGALGNTEAFF. The CDR3 nucleotides are TGTGCCAGTAGTATGGCGGGGGCCCTAGGGAACACTGAAGCTTTCTTT.

The J gene is TRBJ1-5, the V gene TRBV20-1; no firm D call. The CDR3 has 13 amino acids. Germline CDR1 is DFQATT and CDR2 is SNEGSKA (reference sequence). V lost 1 base to trimming and J lost 4 bases, with 8 bases between them. The CDR3 DNA reads as TGCAGTGCTAGAGGCACAGCGAATCAGCCCCAGCATTTT. Its protein is CSARGTANQPQHF.

This clonotype was picked up many times. This chain joins TRBV7-6 and TRBJ1-5, with unresolved D. The CDR3 is 13 amino acids. Germline lookup yields CDR1 SGHVS and CDR2 FNYEAQ. V dropped 2 bases and J dropped 6 bases, with 8 bases sitting between them. CDR3 DNA: TGTGCCAGCAGCTTAAGCGCTGGTCAGCCCCAGCATTTT. It is translated as CASSLSAGQPQHF.